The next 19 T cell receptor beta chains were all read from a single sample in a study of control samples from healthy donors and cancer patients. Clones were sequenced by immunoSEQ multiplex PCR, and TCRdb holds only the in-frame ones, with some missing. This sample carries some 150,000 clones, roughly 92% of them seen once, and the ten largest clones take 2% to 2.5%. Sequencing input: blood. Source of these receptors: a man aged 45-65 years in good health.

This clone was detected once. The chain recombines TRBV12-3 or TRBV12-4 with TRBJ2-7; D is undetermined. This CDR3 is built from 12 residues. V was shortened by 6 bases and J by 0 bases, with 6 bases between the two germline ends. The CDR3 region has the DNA TGTGCCAGCAGCCGATTCTCCTACGAGCAGTACTTC. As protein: CASSRFSYEQYF.

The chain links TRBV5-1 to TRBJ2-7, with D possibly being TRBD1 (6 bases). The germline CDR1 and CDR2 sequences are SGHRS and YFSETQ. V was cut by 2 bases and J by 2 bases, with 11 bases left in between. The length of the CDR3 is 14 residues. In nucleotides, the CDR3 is TGCGCCAGCAGCTTTAACAGGGATACCTACGAGCAGTACTTC. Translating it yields CASSFNRDTYEQYF.

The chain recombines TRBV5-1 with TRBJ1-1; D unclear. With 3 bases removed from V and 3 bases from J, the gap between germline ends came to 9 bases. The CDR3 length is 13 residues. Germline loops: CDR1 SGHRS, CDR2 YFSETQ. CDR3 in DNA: TGCGCCAGCAGCTCGACAAGAGACACTGAAGCTTTCTTT. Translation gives CASSSTRDTEAFF.

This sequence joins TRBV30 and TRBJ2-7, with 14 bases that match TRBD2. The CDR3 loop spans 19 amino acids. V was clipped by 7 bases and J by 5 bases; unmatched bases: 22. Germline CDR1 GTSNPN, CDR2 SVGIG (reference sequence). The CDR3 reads CAYDSSRFPGLAGVHEQYF. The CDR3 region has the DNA TGTGCCTATGACAGTAGTCGCTTCCCGGGACTAGCGGGAGTTCACGAGCAGTACTTC.

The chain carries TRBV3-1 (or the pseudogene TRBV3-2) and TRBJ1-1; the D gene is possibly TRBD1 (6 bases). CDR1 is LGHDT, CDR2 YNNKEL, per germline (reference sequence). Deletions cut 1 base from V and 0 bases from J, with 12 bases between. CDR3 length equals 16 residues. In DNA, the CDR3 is TGTGCCAGCAGCCAAGGAGGGGGGTTTATGAACACTGAAGCTTTCTTT. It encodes CASSQGGGFMNTEAFF.

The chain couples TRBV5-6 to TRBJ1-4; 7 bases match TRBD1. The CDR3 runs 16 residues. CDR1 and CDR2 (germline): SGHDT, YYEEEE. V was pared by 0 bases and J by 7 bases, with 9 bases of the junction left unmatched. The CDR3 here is CASSLARGGLAEKLFF. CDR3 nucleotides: TGTGCCAGCAGCTTGGCCAGGGGGGGATTGGCTGAAAAACTGTTTTTT.

In DNA, the CDR3 is TGTGCCAGTAGCCCGGACAGGGTTACTCAGCCCCAGCATTTT. This sequence encodes CASSPDRVTQPQHF. The gene calls are TRBV19 and TRBJ1-5, with 8 positions matching TRBD1. The CDR3 contains 14 residues. The ends lost 6 bases at V and 6 bases at J; junction bases unmatched: 7. The germline CDR1 and CDR2 sequences are LNHDA and SQIVND (reference sequence).

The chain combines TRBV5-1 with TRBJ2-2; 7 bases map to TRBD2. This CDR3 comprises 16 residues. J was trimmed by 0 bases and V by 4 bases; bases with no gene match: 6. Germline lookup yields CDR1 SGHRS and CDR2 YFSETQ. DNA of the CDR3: TGCGCCAGCAGCCCGGGACTACGATCGAACACCGGGGAGCTGTTTTTT. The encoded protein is CASSPGLRSNTGELFF.

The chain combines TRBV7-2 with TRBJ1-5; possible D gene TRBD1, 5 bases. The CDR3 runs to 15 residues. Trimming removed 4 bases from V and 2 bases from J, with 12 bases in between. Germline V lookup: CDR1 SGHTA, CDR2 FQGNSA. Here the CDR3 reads CASSSPRGGNQPQHF. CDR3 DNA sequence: TGTGCCAGCAGCTCCCCTCGGGGGGGCAATCAGCCCCAGCATTTT.

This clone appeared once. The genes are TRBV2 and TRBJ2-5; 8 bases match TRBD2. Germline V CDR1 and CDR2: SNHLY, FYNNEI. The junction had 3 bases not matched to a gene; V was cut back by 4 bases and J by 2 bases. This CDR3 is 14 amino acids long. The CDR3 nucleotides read TGTGCCAGCAGTGCCGGCGGGGGGCAAGAGACCCAGTACTTC. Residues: CASSAGGGQETQYF.

The CDR3 coding sequence is TGTGCCAGCAAGGGACAGGGACTCCTTAGATACAATGAGCAGTTCTTC. Translation gives CASKGQGLLRYNEQFF. This chain joins TRBV5-5 and TRBJ2-1; 9 nucleotides agree with TRBD1. Trimming cost V 6 bases and J 4 bases; bases outside gene matches: 11. Germline V gene lookup returns CDR1 SGHKS and CDR2 YYEKEE (reference sequence). The CDR3 contains 16 residues.

CDR3 loop: CASSPPSGKETQYF. CDR3 nucleotides: TGTGCCAGCAGTCCTCCTAGCGGGAAAGAGACCCAGTACTTC. The gene calls are TRBV28 and TRBJ2-5; TRBD2 matches 9 bases. There are 14 residues in the CDR3. V lost 5 bases, J lost 3 bases, and 4 bases stayed unmatched. CDR1 and CDR2 from the germline V gene are MDHEN and SYDVKM.

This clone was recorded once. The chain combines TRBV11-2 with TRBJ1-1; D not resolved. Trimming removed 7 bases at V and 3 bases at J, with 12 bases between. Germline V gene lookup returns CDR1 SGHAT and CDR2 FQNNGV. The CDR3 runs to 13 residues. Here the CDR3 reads CASKLAEYTEAFF. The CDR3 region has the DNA TGTGCCAGCAAATTGGCGGAGTACACTGAAGCTTTCTTT.

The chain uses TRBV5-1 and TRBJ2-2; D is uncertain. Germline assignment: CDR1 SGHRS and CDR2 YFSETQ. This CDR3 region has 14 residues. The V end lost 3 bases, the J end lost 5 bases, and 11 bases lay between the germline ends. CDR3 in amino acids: CASSWIGGTGELFF. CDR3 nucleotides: TGCGCCAGCAGCTGGATAGGTGGGACCGGGGAGCTGTTTTTT.

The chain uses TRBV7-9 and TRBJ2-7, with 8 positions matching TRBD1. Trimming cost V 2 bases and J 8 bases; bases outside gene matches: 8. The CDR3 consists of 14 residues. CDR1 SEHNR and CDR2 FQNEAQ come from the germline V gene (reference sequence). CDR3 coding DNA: TGTGCCAGCAGCTTACAGGGGGCCGCCGCTCAGCAGTACTTC. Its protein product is CASSLQGAAAQQYF.

CDR3 sequence reads: CASSPTADTQYF. The DNA for the CDR3 is TGTGCCAGCAGTCCCACAGCGGATACGCAGTATTTT. The genes are TRBV7-9 and TRBJ2-3; D is undetermined. The germline V gene encodes CDR1 SEHNR and CDR2 FQNEAQ (reference sequence). This CDR3 is built from 12 residues. The germline V and J ends were trimmed by 6 bases and 6 bases, with 10 bases remaining between them.

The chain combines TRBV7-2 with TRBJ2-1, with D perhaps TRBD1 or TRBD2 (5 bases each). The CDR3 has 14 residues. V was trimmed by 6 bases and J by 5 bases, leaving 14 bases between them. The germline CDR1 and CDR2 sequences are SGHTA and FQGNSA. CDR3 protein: CASSPGTEHNEQFF. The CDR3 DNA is TGTGCCAGCAGTCCCGGGACCGAACACAATGAGCAGTTCTTC.

Written as DNA, the CDR3 is TGTGCCAGCAGCCAAGTGGATGAGCAGTTCTTC. This codes for CASSQVDEQFF. The V and J genes are TRBV3-1 (or the pseudogene TRBV3-2) and TRBJ2-1; D is unclear. The CDR3 covers 11 residues. Trimming took 1 base from V and 8 from J, leaving 3 bases between them. Germline CDR1 is LGHDT and CDR2 is YNNKEL (reference sequence).

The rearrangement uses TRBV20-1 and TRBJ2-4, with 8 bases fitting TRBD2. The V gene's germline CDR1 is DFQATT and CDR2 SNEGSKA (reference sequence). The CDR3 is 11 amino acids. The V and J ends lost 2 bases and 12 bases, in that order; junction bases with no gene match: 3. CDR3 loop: CSARSSGGQYF. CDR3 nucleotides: TGCAGTGCTAGATCCAGCGGGGGTCAGTACTTC.